The 7 T cell receptor beta chains listed next were all sequenced from one sample in a study of OX40 agonist ivuxolimab in advanced cancers. Generated by immunoSEQ multiplex PCR, the TCRdb table keeps only in-frame clones and is missing some. The data contain approximately 44,000 clones, about 86% of them singletons. The sample was CD4+ or CD8+ T cells sorted from blood, taken in a trial of the OX40 agonist ivuxolimab. The receptors stem from an adult with an advanced solid tumor such as melanoma, head and neck, liver or kidney cancer.

V and J are TRBV5-1 and TRBJ2-2; 9 bases are shared with TRBD2. Unmatched junction bases numbered 7, after V lost 3 bases and J lost 4 bases. The CDR3 totals 16 residues. Germline CDR1 reads SGHRS; CDR2 reads YFSETQ. The CDR3 DNA reads TGCGCCAGCAGCTCGACTCCGACTAGCGGCACCGGGGAGCTGTTTTTT. Translation gives CASSSTPTSGTGELFF.

The chain links TRBV2 to TRBJ2-5, with TRBD2 identical over 10 bases. With 0 bases clipped from V and 5 bases from J, the junction kept 6 bases outside the gene matches. The germline CDR1 and CDR2 sequences are SNHLY and FYNNEI. This CDR3 has 16 residues. The CDR3 DNA is TGTGCCAGCAGTGAAGCGCCTAGCGGGAGTGGGGAGACCCAGTACTTC. It codes for CASSEAPSGSGETQYF.

The chain has TRBV18 and TRBJ2-7, with TRBD2 identical over 8 bases. The CDR3 length is 15 residues. The V gene's germline CDR1 is KGHSH and CDR2 LQKENI. Trimming cost V 5 bases and J 3 bases; bases outside gene matches: 9. CDR3 nucleotide sequence: TGTGCCAGCTCATCGACAGCGGGGGCTGTCTACGAGCAGTACTTC. This gives the protein CASSSTAGAVYEQYF.

This sequence joins TRBV4-1 and TRBJ1-2, with a possible D match to TRBD1 (6 bases). The CDR3 loop spans 16 amino acids. The germline gives CDR1 MGHRA, CDR2 YSYEKL. The V and J ends lost 3 bases and 4 bases respectively, with 18 bases between them. Here the CDR3 DNA reads TGCGCCAGCAGCCAGGCGCTTGGGGGGGCGAGCTATGGCTACACCTTC. This translates into CASSQALGGASYGYTF.

This clone was seen only once. The chain links TRBV29-1 to TRBJ2-1; D remains unclear. Between the trimmed V and J ends, which lost 2 bases and 9 bases, there was a span of 14 bases. Germline CDR1 and CDR2: SQVTM and ANQGSEA. The CDR3 runs to 13 residues. CDR3 in amino acids: CSVERTADGEQFF. In DNA, the CDR3 is TGCAGCGTTGAACGCACAGCCGACGGTGAGCAGTTCTTC.

V usage is TRBV5-4 and J usage is TRBJ2-7, with 14 nucleotides matching TRBD2. Germline CDR1 reads SGHNT; CDR2 reads YYREEE (reference sequence). J was trimmed by 6 bases and V by 4 bases; bases with no gene match: 12. This CDR3 has 17 amino acids. The chain's CDR3 is CASSPRTGTSGSREQYF. The CDR3 region has the DNA TGTGCCAGCAGCCCAAGGACCGGGACTAGCGGGAGTCGCGAGCAGTACTTC.

The V and J genes are TRBV2 and TRBJ1-4; TRBD1 agrees at 9 bases. Losses at the gene ends were 6 bases for V and 7 bases for J; bases not matched to a gene: 6. The CDR3 runs 14 residues. Germline CDR1 SNHLY, CDR2 FYNNEI. The CDR3 spells CASRGQGGGEKLFF. The CDR3 DNA reads as TGTGCCAGCAGGGGACAGGGTGGCGGTGAAAAACTGTTTTTT.